These 10 T cell receptor beta chains share one sample of origin, sequenced in a study of Graves' ophthalmopathy and Graves' hyperthyroidism. TCR beta CDR3 amplification used RNA transcripts. The first round was an RT-PCR with HTBI primers, and the second round was a multiplex PCR. TCRdb re-called the multiplex PCR reads through MiXCR, storing one row per CDR3 protein. This table holds about 400,000 distinct CDR3 sequences, approximately 20% found once. Sequenced sample: peripheral blood. These receptors were collected from a young woman with Graves' ophthalmopathy.

The J gene is TRBJ2-5, the V gene TRBV6-5; D uncertain. The J call is in doubt because the DNA end fits TRBJ2-7 better. The CDR3 runs 12 residues. Germline V CDR1 and CDR2: MNHEY, SVGAGI. The CDR3 sequence is CATTLGPYEQYF. CDR3 coding DNA: TGTGCCACAACATTGGGCCCCTACGAGCAGTACTTC.

This clonotype was picked up many times. The chain couples TRBV20-1 to TRBJ2-7; 9 bases align to TRBD1. CDR1 DFQATT and CDR2 SNEGSKA come from the germline V gene (reference sequence). V shed 1 base, J shed 3 bases, and the junction held 10 bases outside the gene matches. This CDR3 comprises 16 residues. In DNA, the CDR3 is TGCAGTGCTAGAGGTTCGGGGACAGGGATGATCTACGAGCAGTACTTC. Encoded protein: CSARGSGTGMIYEQYF.

CDR3 loop: CASSPTSAVSSYEQYF. The DNA for the CDR3 is TGTGCCAGCAGCCCCACGTCAGCGGTGAGCTCCTACGAGCAGTACTTC. J is TRBJ2-7 and V is TRBV11-2; a weak D match, TRBD2 (5 bases). Trimming removed 5 bases at V and 0 bases at J, with 17 bases between. The CDR3 spans 16 residues. Per germline, CDR1 SGHAT and CDR2 FQNNGV.

This clonotype was counted many times. This rearrangement joins TRBV19 to TRBJ2-1; 7 bases align to TRBD2. Germline CDR1 reads LNHDA; CDR2 reads SQIVND (reference sequence). This CDR3 region has 16 residues. The ends lost 7 bases at V and 8 bases at J; junction bases unmatched: 17. CDR3 loop: CASTLRVEGLRDEQFF. CDR3 coding DNA: TGTGCCAGTACCCTCCGGGTGGAGGGACTAAGGGATGAGCAGTTCTTC.

The table lists this clonotype with many counts. As DNA, the CDR3 is TGTGCCAGCAGCCTACAGGGCGGACGACTCGGTTATGGCTACACCTTC. This codes for CASSLQGGRLGYGYTF. The genes are TRBV11-2 and TRBJ1-2; D may be TRBD1 (6 bases). The V and J ends lost 5 bases and 5 bases respectively, with 21 bases between them. This CDR3 spans 16 amino acids. Germline CDR1 is SGHAT and CDR2 is FQNNGV. The full variable domain, completed using reference TRBV11-2 and TRBJ1-2, is EAGVAQSPRYKIIEKRQSVAFWCNPISGHATLYWYQQILGQGPKLLIQFQNNGVVDDSQLPKDRFSAERLKGVDSTLKIQPAKLEDSAVYLCASSLQGGRLGYGYTFGSGTRLTVV.

This clonotype was observed at least ten times. V and J are TRBV6-1 and TRBJ1-5; D call uncertain. Germline CDR1 reads MNHNS; CDR2 reads SASEGT. This CDR3 is 17 amino acids long. Trimming removed 1 base from V and 0 bases from J, with 13 bases in between. The CDR3 sequence is CASSEVSPHASNQPQHF. The CDR3 nucleotides read TGTGCCAGCAGTGAAGTGAGCCCCCATGCTAGCAATCAGCCCCAGCATTTT.

Concerning this clonotype: A much bigger clone sits one base away, suggesting this may be a read error. The rearrangement uses TRBV4-1 and TRBJ1-3; D is ambiguous. The CDR3 loop spans 17 amino acids. Germline assignment: CDR1 MGHRA and CDR2 YSYEKL. The germline V and J ends were trimmed by 4 bases and 1 base, with 17 bases remaining between them. CDR3 sequence: CASSPGLFLLSGNTIYF. The CDR3 bases are TGCGCCAGCAGCCCCGGCCTTTTCCTCTTATCTGGAAACACCATATATTTT.

The chain joins TRBV27 to TRBJ1-2; no definite D call. The CDR3 has 16 amino acids. V was cut by 6 bases and J by 0 bases, with 17 bases left in between. Per the germline V gene, CDR1 is MNHEY and CDR2 is SMNVEV (reference sequence). The chain's CDR3 is CASRGWAGEANYGYTF. The DNA of the CDR3 is TGTGCCAGCAGAGGCTGGGCTGGGGAAGCTAACTATGGCTACACCTTC.

This clonotype was counted ten times or more. V is TRBV2 and J is TRBJ2-7; D is uncertain. In germline, CDR1 is SNHLY, CDR2 FYNNEI. The V end was cut by 3 bases, the J end by 4 bases, with 13 bases between. The CDR3 runs to 14 residues. The CDR3 DNA sequence: TGTGCCAGCAGTGACCCTTTCAGGTGGTACGAGCAGTACTTC. Its protein is CASSDPFRWYEQYF.

The table lists this clonotype with many counts. Here the CDR3 reads CASSPQGLNTEAFF. DNA of the CDR3: TGTGCCAGCAGTCCACAGGGGCTGAACACTGAAGCTTTCTTT. J is TRBJ1-1 and V is TRBV7-9; the match to TRBD1 covers 7 bases. The CDR3 covers 14 residues. Trimming cost V 6 bases and J 0 bases; bases outside gene matches: 4. Germline-derived CDR1 and CDR2 are SEHNR and FQNEAQ (reference sequence).